Shown below are 25 T cell receptor beta chains from a single sample sequenced in a study of blood T cell repertoires in COVID-19 (dated by TCRdb to about 2020). The library was built by means of the immunoSEQ multiplex PCR assay. In TCRdb, the immuneACCESS table is reduced to in-frame sequences with V and J assigned. These tables do not hold every clone; where another copy was compared, an unresolved V gene accounts for under half, and the others remain unexplained. The table for this sample lists 200,000 to 300,000 clones; 75% to 90% of them were counted only once. The top ten clones comprise roughly 3.7% of the sample. Source material: peripheral blood. These receptors were taken from a middle-aged woman with acute or convalescent COVID-19.

The chain uses TRBV2 and TRBJ2-3; 8 positions agree with TRBD2. The ends lost 4 bases at V and 1 base at J; junction bases unmatched: 7. The CDR3 runs 16 residues. Germline CDR1 is SNHLY and CDR2 is FYNNEI. The CDR3 nucleotides read TGTGCCAGCAGTGTCGCTAGCGGGTCCGGCACAGATACGCAGTATTTT. This translates into CASSVASGSGTDTQYF. Supplemented by reference TRBV2 and TRBJ2-3, the full variable domain reads EPEVTQTPSHQVTQMGQEVILRCVPISNHLYFYWYRQILGQKVEFLVSFYNNEISEKSEIFDDQFSVERPDGSNFTLKIRSTKLEDSAMYFCASSVASGSGTDTQYFGPGTRLTVL.

The chain employs TRBV7-6 and TRBJ2-5; 10 nucleotides line up with TRBD2. V lost 5 bases to trimming and J lost 4 bases; unmatched junction nucleotides: 10. Germline-derived CDR1 and CDR2 are SGHVS and FNYEAQ. CDR3 length: 16 residues. CDR3 loop: CASSAELAGLGETQYF. The CDR3 nucleotides are TGTGCCAGCAGCGCAGAACTAGCGGGGCTTGGAGAGACCCAGTACTTC.

On this clone itself: The junction does not match germline at one end; this may be a read error. The rearrangement joins TRBV5-1 to TRBJ2-1; the match to TRBD1 covers 9 bases. This CDR3 has 16 residues. Germline assignment: CDR1 SGHRS and CDR2 YFSETQ. DNA for the CDR3: TGCACCAGCAGCTTGTTGGCGGGGACAGGGAGCAATGAGCAGTTCTTC. Translating gives CTSSLLAGTGSNEQFF.

The rearrangement links TRBV21-1 to TRBJ2-2; the table's D call of TRBD1 was not tested on the DNA. TRBV21-1 is an annotated pseudogene. The CDR3 has 15 residues. The CDR3: CASSMGGQGNGELFF. CDR3 sequence (DNA): TGTGCCAGCAGCATGGGGGGACAGGGCAACGGGGAGCTGTTTTTT.

V and J are TRBV3-1 (or the pseudogene TRBV3-2) and TRBJ2-5; a possible D gene is TRBD2 (6 bases). From germline, CDR1 is LGHDT and CDR2 YNNKEL (reference sequence). The V end lost 10 bases, the J end lost 9 bases, and 18 bases lay between the germline ends. The CDR3 sequence is 12 residues long. The CDR3 DNA sequence: TGTGCCACCGGGAGAAGAGGAGCGTCCCAGTACTTC. This sequence encodes CATGRRGASQYF.

The V call is TRBV9, the J call TRBJ1-6; tentative D call: TRBD1 (6 bases). The CDR3 is made up of 16 amino acids. V lost 4 bases to trimming and J lost 6 bases, with 17 bases between them. Germline CDR1 reads SGDLS; CDR2 reads YYNGEE. The chain's CDR3 is CASSSRPGGLNSPLHF. CDR3 DNA: TGTGCCAGCAGCTCCCGTCCGGGGGGGCTTAATTCACCCCTCCACTTT.

DNA for the CDR3: TGTGCCGGCGGGGCGGGGGGCCAAGGAAAACTGTTTTTT. Protein sequence: CAGGAGGQGKLFF. The rearrangement links TRBV19 to TRBJ1-4, with D possibly TRBD1 on 6 matching bases. The germline V gene encodes CDR1 LNHDA and CDR2 SQIVND (reference sequence). CDR3 length equals 13 residues. V gave up 11 bases and J gave up 10 bases, with 20 bases separating them.

CDR3 protein: CSALHDSSNEKLFF. In nucleotides, the CDR3 is TGCAGCGCCCTACACGACAGTTCTAATGAAAAACTGTTTTTT. The chain joins TRBV29-1 to TRBJ1-4; maybe TRBD1 (5 bases). The CDR3 runs 14 residues. Germline assignment: CDR1 SQVTM and CDR2 ANQGSEA. V lost 7 bases and J 3 bases, leaving 15 bases between the germline ends.

The V call is TRBV28, the J call TRBJ1-5; no clear D gene. This CDR3 region has 12 residues. V lost 3 bases and J 7 bases, leaving 7 bases between the germline ends. Germline CDR1 MDHEN, CDR2 SYDVKM. The CDR3: CASSFEGQPQHF. CDR3 nucleotide sequence: TGTGCCAGCAGTTTTGAGGGCCAGCCCCAGCATTTT.

The rearrangement links TRBV2 to TRBJ1-1; 7 bases are shared with TRBD1. This CDR3 contains 15 residues. V lost 4 bases and J lost 0; bases outside the gene matches: 5. Looked up from germline, CDR1 is SNHLY and CDR2 is FYNNEI. CDR3 sequence: CASSAYRGMNTEAFF. The CDR3 nucleotides are TGTGCCAGCAGTGCCTACAGGGGTATGAACACTGAAGCTTTCTTT.

This clone came up a few times. Within the sample, other DNA sequences also encode this same CDR3. The rearrangement joins TRBV29-1 to TRBJ1-1, with TRBD1 as a possible D gene (5 bases). The CDR3 contains 11 residues. Germline CDR1 SQVTM, CDR2 ANQGSEA. V lost 3 bases and J lost 5, with 7 bases in between. In DNA, the CDR3 is TGCAGCGTTGACGGGGGAACTGAAGCTTTCTTT. This codes for CSVDGGTEAFF.

The V and J genes are TRBV11-2 and TRBJ2-3, with D tentatively TRBD2 (5 bases). The CDR3 spans 16 residues. Germline CDR1 and CDR2: SGHAT and FQNNGV. V was clipped by 1 base and J by 4 bases, with 15 bases between them. CDR3 amino acids: CASSLADWVRADTQYF. Here the CDR3 DNA reads TGTGCCAGCAGCTTAGCTGATTGGGTGAGGGCAGATACGCAGTATTTT. Using reference TRBV11-2 and TRBJ2-3 for the parts outside the CDR3, the full variable domain is EAGVAQSPRYKIIEKRQSVAFWCNPISGHATLYWYQQILGQGPKLLIQFQNNGVVDDSQLPKDRFSAERLKGVDSTLKIQPAKLEDSAVYLCASSLADWVRADTQYFGPGTRLTVL.

This chain links TRBV5-1 with TRBJ1-2; no reliable D call. This CDR3 spans 15 amino acids. Trimming shortened V by 0 bases and J by 7 bases, and 16 bases separated the two germline ends. Germline CDR1 reads SGHRS; CDR2 reads YFSETQ. The DNA for the CDR3 is TGCGCCAGCAGCTTGGAATTCTCGGGGAAAGGTGGCTACACCTTC. The encoded protein is CASSLEFSGKGGYTF.

V and J are TRBV11-2 and TRBJ2-1; 10 bases are a match to TRBD2. The CDR3 contains 14 residues. V gave up 6 bases and J gave up 9 bases; unmatched junction bases: 8. Germline V gives CDR1 SGHAT, CDR2 FQNNGV. The CDR3 protein is CASSYSGGLGEQFF. The CDR3 DNA reads as TGTGCCAGCAGTTATAGCGGGGGGTTGGGTGAGCAGTTCTTC.

About this clone itself: At one end the junction does not follow the germline gene, possibly because of a read error. This chain joins TRBV6-1 and TRBJ2-3; 7 bases align to TRBD1. Germline V lookup: CDR1 MNHNS, CDR2 SASEGT. CDR3 length equals 12 residues. The CDR3 loop reads CATSLGTDTQYF. The CDR3 coding sequence is TGTGCCACCAGCCTCGGGACAGATACACAGTATTTT.

The rearrangement uses TRBV7-9 and TRBJ1-1; the D is unclear. Germline CDR1 and CDR2: SEHNR and FQNEAQ (reference sequence). The CDR3 is made up of 14 amino acids. The V end lost 3 bases, the J end lost 2 bases, and 10 bases lay between the germline ends. The CDR3 DNA follows: TGTGCCAGCAGCTTTCGAGAGGGAAACACTGAAGCTTTCTTT. It encodes CASSFREGNTEAFF.

The chain recombines TRBV7-3 with TRBJ2-1, with 14 bases lining up with TRBD2. Germline CDR1 SGHTA, CDR2 FQGTGA. V was clipped by 5 bases and J by 3 bases; unmatched bases: 6. This CDR3 region has 17 residues. CDR3 residues: CASSPPGLAGDYNEQFF. As DNA, the CDR3 is TGTGCCAGCAGCCCCCCGGGACTAGCGGGGGACTACAATGAGCAGTTCTTC.

The sample holds a few counts of this clone. Additional DNA sequences in this sample encode the identical CDR3. The V and J genes are TRBV6-5 and TRBJ1-5, with D unresolved. The CDR3 consists of 13 residues. Trimming took 2 bases from V and 7 from J, leaving 9 bases between them. Per the germline V gene, CDR1 is MNHEY and CDR2 is SVGAGI. CDR3 amino acids: CASSYSPSQPQHF. The CDR3 bases are TGTGCCAGCAGTTACAGCCCCTCCCAGCCCCAGCATTTT.

The chain carries TRBV9 and TRBJ1-1; D might be TRBD1 (6 bases). V lost 3 bases and J 0 bases, leaving 24 bases between the germline ends. The CDR3 loop spans 19 amino acids. Germline V gene sequence: CDR1 SGDLS, CDR2 YYNGEE. Here the CDR3 DNA reads TGTGCCAGCAGCGAAGGGGGAGGGAGGGCAGGGGCCATGAACACTGAAGCTTTCTTT. Its protein is CASSEGGGRAGAMNTEAFF.

This clone has just one count. CDR3 residues: CASSWAMAEQFF. DNA for the CDR3: TGTGCCAGCAGTTGGGCCATGGCTGAGCAGTTCTTC. This rearrangement joins TRBV12-3 or TRBV12-4 to TRBJ2-1; D call uncertain. Trimming stripped 4 bases from V and 9 bases from J, with 10 bases between. The CDR3 runs to 12 residues.

The chain links TRBV5-1 to TRBJ1-2; 7 nucleotides align to TRBD1. The J segment lost 8 bases and the V segment lost 4 bases, leaving 5 bases of the junction unmatched. CDR3 length: 12 residues. Germline loops: CDR1 SGHRS, CDR2 YFSETQ. This CDR3 reads CASSRDRAGYTF. DNA for the CDR3: TGCGCCAGCAGCAGAGACAGGGCAGGCTACACCTTC.

This clone was seen a handful of times. The chain combines TRBV6-1 with TRBJ1-1; D is undetermined. Trimming cost V 3 bases and J 4 bases, with 21 bases left between them. The CDR3 is 17 amino acids. CDR1 and CDR2 (germline): MNHNS, SASEGT. The DNA for the CDR3 is TGTGCCAGCAGTGAGGAGGTAGGAAGGGCCCAACCCACTGAAGCTTTCTTT. The encoded protein is CASSEEVGRAQPTEAFF.

This clone appeared a few times. V usage is TRBV10-3 and J usage is TRBJ1-2, with 8 bases lining up with TRBD1. The germline V gene has CDR1 ENHRY and CDR2 SYGVKD. V dropped 8 bases and J dropped 3; count of bases not matched to a gene: 8. This CDR3 region has 14 residues. The CDR3 region has the DNA TGTGCCATCGGGCAGGGGGCCGCGGACTATGGCTACACCTTC. Translation gives CAIGQGAADYGYTF.

The chain recombines TRBV3-1 (or the pseudogene TRBV3-2) with TRBJ1-2; 9 nucleotides agree with TRBD1. The J segment lost 4 bases and the V segment lost 0 bases, leaving 3 bases of the junction unmatched. This CDR3 is built from 15 residues. Germline CDR1 reads LGHDT; CDR2 reads YNNKEL (reference sequence). CDR3 sequence reads: CASSQEGTGFYGYTF. The CDR3 DNA reads as TGTGCCAGCAGCCAAGAGGGGACAGGGTTCTATGGCTACACCTTC.

This clone is a singleton in its sample. The rearrangement uses TRBV5-1 and TRBJ1-6; 7 bases line up with TRBD1. The CDR3 is made up of 16 amino acids. Trimming cost V 5 bases and J 5 bases; bases outside gene matches: 10. Germline loops: CDR1 SGHRS, CDR2 YFSETQ. CDR3 DNA: TGCGCCAGCAGGAACCGCGGGACAGACCATAATTCACCCCTCCACTTT. Its protein is CASRNRGTDHNSPLHF.